This T cell receptor beta chain is from a study of blood T cells in healthy people across ages. Study outcomes and limitations: Calculation of diversity from one million T cells yielded estimates considered to be underestimates.

Individuals who donated were healthy Caucasians from Russia aged roughly 6 to 100. V was shortened by 5 bases and J by 2 bases, with 10 bases between the two germline ends. The CDR3 loop spans 13 amino acids. Germline V gene data show CDR1 as MNHEY and CDR2 as SVGEGT. There are many counts of this clonotype. Its target is unknown. A J-beta primer mix and a sample-barcoded 5' primer were used in a second PCR of roughly 7 to 12 cycles. A single record per CDR3 protein comes from TCRdb applying MiXCR to the 5' RACE reads. Of some 850,000 distinct CDR3 sequences in the sample, 25% to 30% were seen once. These data were also filed under a second study, of T cells of mothers and their children.

This sequence was found in a boy between 10 and 17 years old in good health. The V gene is TRBV6-2 or TRBV6-3, the J gene TRBJ2-7; perhaps TRBD1 as D (6 bases). Sequenced: blood. The CDR3 nucleotides are TGTGCCAGCAGTCCAGGGGTACCCTACGAGCAGTACTTC. It encodes CASSPGVPYEQYF.